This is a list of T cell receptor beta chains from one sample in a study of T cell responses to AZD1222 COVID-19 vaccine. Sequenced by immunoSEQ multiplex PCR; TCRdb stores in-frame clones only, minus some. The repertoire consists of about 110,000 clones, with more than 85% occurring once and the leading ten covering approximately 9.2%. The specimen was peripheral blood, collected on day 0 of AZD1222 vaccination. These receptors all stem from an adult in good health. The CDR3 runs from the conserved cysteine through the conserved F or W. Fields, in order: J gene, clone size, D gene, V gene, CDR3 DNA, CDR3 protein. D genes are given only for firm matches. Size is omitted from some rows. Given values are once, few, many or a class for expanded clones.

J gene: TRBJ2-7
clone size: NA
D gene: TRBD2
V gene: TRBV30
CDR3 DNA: TGTGCCTGGAGGCTAGCGGGAGGGCCCCACGAGCAGTACTTC
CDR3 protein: CAWRLAGGPHEQYF

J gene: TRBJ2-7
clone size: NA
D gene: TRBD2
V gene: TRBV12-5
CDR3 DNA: TGTGCTAGTGGTTTGGTAGCCATATCGCTAGCGGGTTTCTCCTACGAGCAGTACTTC
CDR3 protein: CASGLVAISLAGFSYEQYF

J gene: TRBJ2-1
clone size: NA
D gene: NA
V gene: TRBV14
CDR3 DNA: TGTGCCAGCAGCCAAGATTGGGCTCGGTCCAATGAGCAGTTCTTC
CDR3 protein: CASSQDWARSNEQFF

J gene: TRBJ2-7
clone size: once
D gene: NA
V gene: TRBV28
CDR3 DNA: TGTGCCAGCAGAAGTACGACAGCCGTGACCTACGAGCAGTACTTC
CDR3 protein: CASRSTTAVTYEQYF

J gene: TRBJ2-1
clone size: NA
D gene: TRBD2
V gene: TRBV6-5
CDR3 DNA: TGTGCCAGCAGTTACGCGCCAGCGGGGAGATACAATGAGCAGTTCTTC
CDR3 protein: CASSYAPAGRYNEQFF

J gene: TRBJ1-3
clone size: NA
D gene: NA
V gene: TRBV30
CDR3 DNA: TGTGCCTGTTCAAGAGTACAGTCCCTTCGCTCTGGAAACACCATATATTTT
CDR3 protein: CACSRVQSLRSGNTIYF

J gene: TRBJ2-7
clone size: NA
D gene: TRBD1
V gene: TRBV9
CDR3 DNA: TGTGCCAGCAGCGTAGGGGACAGGGGGCGGTACGAGCAGTACTTC
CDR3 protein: CASSVGDRGRYEQYF

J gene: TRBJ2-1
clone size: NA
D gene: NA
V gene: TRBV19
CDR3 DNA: TGTGCCAGTAGCTTCTCGGGGCCCTACAATGAGCAGTTCTTC
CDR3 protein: CASSFSGPYNEQFF

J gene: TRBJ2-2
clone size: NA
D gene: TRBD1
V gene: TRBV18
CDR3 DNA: TGTGCCAGCTCACCATTGGCAGGGGGTCCCGGGGAGCTGTTTTTT
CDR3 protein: CASSPLAGGPGELFF

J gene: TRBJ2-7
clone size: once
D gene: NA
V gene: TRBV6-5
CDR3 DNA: TGTGCCAGCAGAAACCCCCCCGCTTACGAGCAGTACTTC
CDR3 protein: CASRNPPAYEQYF

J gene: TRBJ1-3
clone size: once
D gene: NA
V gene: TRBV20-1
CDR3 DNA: TGCAGTGCTAGTACGAGGGCGAGAGGAAACACCATATATTTT
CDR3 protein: CSASTRARGNTIYF

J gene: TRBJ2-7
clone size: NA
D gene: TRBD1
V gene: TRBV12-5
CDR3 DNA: TGTGCTAGTGGTCTGACAGGGGCCCCGAACTCCTACGAGCAGTACTTC
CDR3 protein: CASGLTGAPNSYEQYF

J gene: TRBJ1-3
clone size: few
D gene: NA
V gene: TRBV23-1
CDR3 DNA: TGCGCCAGCAGAGGGGTCCTGCCAGGAAACACCATATATTTT
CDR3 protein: CASRGVLPGNTIYF

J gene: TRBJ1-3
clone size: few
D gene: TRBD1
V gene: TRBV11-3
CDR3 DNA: TGTGCCAGCAGCTCCGACGGCAGGGGGCCCTCTGGAAACACCATATATTTT
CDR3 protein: CASSSDGRGPSGNTIYF

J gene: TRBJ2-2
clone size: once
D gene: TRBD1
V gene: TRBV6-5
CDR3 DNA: TGTGCCAGCAGTCTGAGACAGGGCACCGGGGAGCTGTTTTTT
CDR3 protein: CASSLRQGTGELFF

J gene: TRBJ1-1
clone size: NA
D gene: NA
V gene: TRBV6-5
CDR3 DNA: TGTGCCAGCAGTTTGGGGGCCCGTCGGACTGAAGCTTTCTTT
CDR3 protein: CASSLGARRTEAFF

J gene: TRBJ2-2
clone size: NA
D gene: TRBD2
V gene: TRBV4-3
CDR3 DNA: TGCGCCAGCAGCCGAAAACTAGCGGGGGATAGCACCGGGGAGCTGTTTTTT
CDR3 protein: CASSRKLAGDSTGELFF

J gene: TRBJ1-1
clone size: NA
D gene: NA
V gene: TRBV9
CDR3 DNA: TGTGCCAGCAGCACTCACAGGGAGGGAGGTAAAGCTTTCTTT
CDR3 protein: CASSTHREGGKAFF

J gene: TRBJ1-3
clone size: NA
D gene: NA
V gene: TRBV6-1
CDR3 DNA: TGTGCCAGCAGTGTGACGACAGGACCTACTGGAAACACCATATATTTT
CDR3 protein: CASSVTTGPTGNTIYF

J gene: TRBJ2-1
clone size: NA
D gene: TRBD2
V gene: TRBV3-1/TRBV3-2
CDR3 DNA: TGTGCCAGCAGCCAAGGGGGGGGAGGAAGTGAGCAGTTCTTC
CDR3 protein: CASSQGGGGSEQFF

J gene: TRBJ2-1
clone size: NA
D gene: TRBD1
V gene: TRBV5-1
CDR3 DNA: TGCGCCAGCAGCTTTCCCCGACAGGGGGCGCGACCCTCCCTACAGGACAATGAGCAGTTCTTC
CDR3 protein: CASSFPRQGARPSLQDNEQFF

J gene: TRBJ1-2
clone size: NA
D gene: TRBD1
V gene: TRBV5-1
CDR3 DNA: TGCGCCAGCAGCTTAGGGGGCAGGCGACAGAGTTTTTATGGCTACACCTTC
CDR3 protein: CASSLGGRRQSFYGYTF

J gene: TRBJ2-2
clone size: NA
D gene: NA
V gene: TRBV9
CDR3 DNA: TGTGCCAGCAGCGGAGGGGTCCATTCTACCGGGGAGCTGTTTTTT
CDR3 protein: CASSGGVHSTGELFF

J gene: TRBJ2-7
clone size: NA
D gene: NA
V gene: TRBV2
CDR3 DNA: TGTGCCAGCAGTGCTAAGGGGCTGGGGGTCGAGCAGTACTTC
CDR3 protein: CASSAKGLGVEQYF

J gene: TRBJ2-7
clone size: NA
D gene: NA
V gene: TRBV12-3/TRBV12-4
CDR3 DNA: TGTGCCAGCCGCGGGGTGCGGTACGAGCAGTACTTC
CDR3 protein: CASRGVRYEQYF

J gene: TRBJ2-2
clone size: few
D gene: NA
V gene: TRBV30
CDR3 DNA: TGTGCCTGCCGGGACGGACCGAACACCGGGGAGCTGTTTTTT
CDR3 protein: CACRDGPNTGELFF

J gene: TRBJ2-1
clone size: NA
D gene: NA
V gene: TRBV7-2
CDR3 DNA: TGTGCCAGCCTACTGCAGGGGCGTTACAATGAGCAGTTCTTC
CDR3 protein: CASLLQGRYNEQFF

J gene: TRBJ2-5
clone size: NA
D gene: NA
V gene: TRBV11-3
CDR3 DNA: TGTGCCAGCAGTCTAGCGAGGGGGCGTGAGACCCAGTACTTC
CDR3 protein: CASSLARGRETQYF

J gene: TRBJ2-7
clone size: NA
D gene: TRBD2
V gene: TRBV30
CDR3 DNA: TGTGCCTGGAGGCGGGGACTATCAAGGGAGCAGTACTTC
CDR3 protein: CAWRRGLSREQYF